The sequence of this T cell receptor beta chain was determined in a study of T cell responses to AZD1222 COVID-19 vaccine. CDR3 length equals 16 residues. Trimming removed 2 bases at V and 2 bases at J, with 13 bases between. Germline assignment: CDR1 SNHLY and CDR2 FYNNEI. Here immunoSEQ multiplex PCR was the method, and the copy in TCRdb shows in-frame clones only, minus some. The data contain 55,000 to 75,000 clones, 79% of them seen just once; the ten biggest clones take up about a quarter. The material sequenced was peripheral blood, taken on day 0 of MenACWY control vaccination. The source is an adult in good health. The genes are TRBV2 and TRBJ2-1; no clear D. CDR3 in amino acids: CASSETRQVTYNEQFF. The CDR3, as DNA: TGTGCCAGCAGTGAAACCCGTCAGGTAACCTACAATGAGCAGTTCTTC.